The clone carrying this T cell receptor beta chain was counted a single time. Sequencing used immunoSEQ multiplex PCR; TCRdb keeps in-frame clones, though not all of them. The sample yields about 140,000 clones, approximately 84% seen once. The sample belongs to a study of blood T cell repertoires in COVID-19. Study summary: COVID-19 samples from acute and convalescent phases originated in the United States, Italy and Spain. From T cells, B-cell-depleted T cells, or PBMCs came the material, which was cDNA or gDNA.

Those who participated ranged in age from roughly 18 to 89 years and resided in 20 to 25 US areas. Donors were grouped by their self-reported clinical history. CDR1 and CDR2 from the germline V gene are LGHNA and YSLEER. With V trimmed by 5 bases and J by 7 bases, 16 bases remained unmatched. This CDR3 is 16 amino acids long. The chain links TRBV4-3 to TRBJ1-2; 7 bases fit TRBD1. Sequencing was performed on PBMCs or T cells enriched from blood (not recorded which). The receptor's source is a woman aged 45-65 years with acute COVID-19. DNA of the CDR3: TGCGCCAGCAGCTCGCACCCGGACAGGCCCAGGGGTGGCTACACCTTC. Amino acid sequence: CASSSHPDRPRGGYTF.